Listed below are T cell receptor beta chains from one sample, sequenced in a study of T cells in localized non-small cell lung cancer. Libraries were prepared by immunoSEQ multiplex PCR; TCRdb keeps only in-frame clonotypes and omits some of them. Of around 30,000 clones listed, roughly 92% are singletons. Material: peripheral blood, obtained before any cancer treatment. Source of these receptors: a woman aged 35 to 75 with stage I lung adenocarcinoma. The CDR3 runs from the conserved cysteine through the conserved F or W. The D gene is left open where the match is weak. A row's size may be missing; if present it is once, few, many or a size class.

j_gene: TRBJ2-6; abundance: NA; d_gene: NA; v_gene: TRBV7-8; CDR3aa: CAIRPGSGAGANVLTF; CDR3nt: TGTGCCATTCGCCCAGGCAGCGGAGCTGGGGCCAACGTCCTGACTTTC
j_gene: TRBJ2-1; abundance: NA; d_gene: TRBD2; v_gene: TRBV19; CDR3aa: CASSMGLAGPYNEQFF; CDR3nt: TGTGCCAGTAGTATGGGACTAGCGGGACCATACAATGAGCAGTTCTTC
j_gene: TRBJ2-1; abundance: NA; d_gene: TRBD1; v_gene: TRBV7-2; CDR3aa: CASSSSTYDRGYNEQFF; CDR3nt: TGTGCCAGCAGCTCCTCTACCTACGACAGGGGGTACAATGAGCAGTTCTTC
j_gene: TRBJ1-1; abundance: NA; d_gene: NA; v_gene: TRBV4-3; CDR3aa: CASSLVDRNTEAFF; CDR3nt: TGCGCCAGCAGCCTAGTAGACAGAAACACTGAAGCTTTCTTT
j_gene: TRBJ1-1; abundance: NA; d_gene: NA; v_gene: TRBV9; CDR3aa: CASSLRNSGIEAFF; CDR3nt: TGTGCCAGCAGCTTAAGGAACTCGGGGATAGAAGCTTTCTTT
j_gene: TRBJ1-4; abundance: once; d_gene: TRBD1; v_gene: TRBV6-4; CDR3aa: CASSDRVNEKLFF; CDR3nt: TGTGCCAGCAGCGACAGGGTAAATGAAAAACTGTTTTTT
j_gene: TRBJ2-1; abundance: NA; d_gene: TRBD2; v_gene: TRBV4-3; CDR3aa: CASSGVGPWEGREQYEQFF; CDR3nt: TGCGCCAGCAGTGGGGTCGGCCCCTGGGAGGGGCGCGAGCAATATGAGCAGTTCTTC
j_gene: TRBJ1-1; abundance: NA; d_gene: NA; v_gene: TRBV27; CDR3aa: CASSSEGTEAFF; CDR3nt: TGTGCCAGCAGTTCGGAAGGGACTGAAGCTTTCTTT
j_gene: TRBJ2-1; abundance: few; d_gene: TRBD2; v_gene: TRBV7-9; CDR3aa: CASSPKFRLAGGNNEQFF; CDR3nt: TGTGCCAGCAGCCCTAAATTCCGACTAGCGGGAGGGAACAATGAGCAGTTCTTC
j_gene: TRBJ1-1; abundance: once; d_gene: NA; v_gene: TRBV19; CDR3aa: CASSITPPTNTEAFF; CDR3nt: TGTGCCAGTAGTATAACCCCACCTACGAACACTGAAGCTTTCTTT
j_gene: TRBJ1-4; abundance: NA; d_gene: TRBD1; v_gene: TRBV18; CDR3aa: CASSPGQNEKLFF; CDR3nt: TGTGCCAGCTCACCGGGACAGAATGAAAAACTGTTTTTT
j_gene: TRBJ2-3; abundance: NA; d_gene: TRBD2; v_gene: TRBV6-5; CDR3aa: CASSPRLAVRDTQYF; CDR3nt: TGTGCCAGCAGTCCCAGACTAGCGGTCCGAGATACGCAGTATTTT
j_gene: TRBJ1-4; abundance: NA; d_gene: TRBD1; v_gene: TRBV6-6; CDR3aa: CASSYTGQGFEKLFF; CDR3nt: TGTGCCAGCAGTTACACCGGACAGGGGTTTGAAAAACTGTTTTTT
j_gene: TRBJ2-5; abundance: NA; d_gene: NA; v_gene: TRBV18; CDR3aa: CASSPRQGMSGETQYF; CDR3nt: TGTGCCAGCTCACCACGGCAGGGGATGTCAGGAGAGACCCAGTACTTC
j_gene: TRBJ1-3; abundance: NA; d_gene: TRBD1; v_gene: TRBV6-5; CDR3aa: CASRPTGAGNTIYF; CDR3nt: TGTGCCAGCAGACCCACAGGGGCTGGAAACACCATATATTTT
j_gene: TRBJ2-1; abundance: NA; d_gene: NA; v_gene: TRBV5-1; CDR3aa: CASSTQGEFIEQFF; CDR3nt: TGCGCCAGCAGTACACAGGGTGAATTCATTGAGCAGTTCTTC
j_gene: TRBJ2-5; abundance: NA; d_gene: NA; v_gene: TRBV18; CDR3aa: CASSPLAGSWETQYF; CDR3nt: TGTGCCAGCTCACCATTGGCGGGATCATGGGAGACCCAGTACTTC
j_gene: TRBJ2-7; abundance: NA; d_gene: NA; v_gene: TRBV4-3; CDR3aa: CASSQDRTLGGYEQYF; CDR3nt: TGCGCCAGCAGCCAAGACCGGACACTCGGGGGCTACGAGCAGTACTTC
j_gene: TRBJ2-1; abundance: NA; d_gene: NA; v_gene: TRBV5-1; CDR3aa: CASSSGTARGHEQFF; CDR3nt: TGCGCCAGCAGCTCAGGGACAGCCCGGGGGCATGAGCAGTTCTTC
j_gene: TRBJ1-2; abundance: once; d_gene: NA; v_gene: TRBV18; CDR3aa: CASLTSGATPRDYGYTF; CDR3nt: TGTGCCAGCTTAACTAGCGGGGCAACCCCTAGAGACTATGGCTACACCTTC
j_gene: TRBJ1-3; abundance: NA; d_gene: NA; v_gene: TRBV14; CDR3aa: CASSNRAGGFLSGNTIYF; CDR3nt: TGTGCCAGCAGCAACCGCGCGGGGGGGTTTCTCTCTGGAAACACCATATATTTT
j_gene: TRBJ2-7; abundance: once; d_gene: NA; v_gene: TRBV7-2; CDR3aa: CASSESTGYEQYF; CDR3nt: TGTGCCAGCAGCGAGTCGACCGGCTACGAGCAGTACTTC
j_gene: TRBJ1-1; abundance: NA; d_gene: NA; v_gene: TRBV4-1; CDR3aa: CASSHSLWGMTEAFF; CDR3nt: TGCGCCAGCAGCCATTCCCTCTGGGGGATGACTGAAGCTTTCTTT
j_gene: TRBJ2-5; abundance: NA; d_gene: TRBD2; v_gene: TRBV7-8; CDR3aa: CASSQRVAGWFLETQYF; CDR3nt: TGTGCCAGCAGCCAACGGGTAGCGGGGTGGTTTCTCGAGACCCAGTACTTC
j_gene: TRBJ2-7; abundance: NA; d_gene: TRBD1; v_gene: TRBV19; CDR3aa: CASRALTGDYEQYF; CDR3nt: TGTGCCAGTAGGGCTCTGACAGGGGACTACGAGCAGTACTTC
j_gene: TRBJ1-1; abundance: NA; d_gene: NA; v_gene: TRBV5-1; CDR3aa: CASSLQGGLNTEAFF; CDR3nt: TGCGCCAGCAGCTTGCAGGGAGGGTTGAACACTGAAGCTTTCTTT
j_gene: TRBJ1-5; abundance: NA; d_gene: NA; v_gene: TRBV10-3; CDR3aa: CATRGVSNQPQHF; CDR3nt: TGTGCCACCAGGGGAGTGAGCAATCAGCCCCAGCATTTT
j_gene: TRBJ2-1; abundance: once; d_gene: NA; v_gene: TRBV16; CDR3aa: CASSSAGAYNEQFF; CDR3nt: TGTGCCAGCAGCAGTGCCGGGGCCTACAATGAGCAGTTCTTC
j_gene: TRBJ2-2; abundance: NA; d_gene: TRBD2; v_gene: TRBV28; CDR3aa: CASSYGGEMTGELFF; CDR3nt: TGTGCCAGCAGTTACGGGGGGGAAATGACCGGGGAGCTGTTTTTT
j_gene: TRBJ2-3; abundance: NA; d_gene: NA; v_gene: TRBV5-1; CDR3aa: CASSPYGTSGTDTQYF; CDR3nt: TGCGCCAGCAGCCCCTACGGGACTTCAGGGACAGATACGCAGTATTTT
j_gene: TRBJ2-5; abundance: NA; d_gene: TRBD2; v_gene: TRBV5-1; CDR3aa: CASSSGGAWETQYF; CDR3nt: TGCGCCAGCAGCTCCGGGGGGGCCTGGGAGACCCAGTACTTC
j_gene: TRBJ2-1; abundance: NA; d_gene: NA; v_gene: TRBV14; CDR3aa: CASSPSEEVTYNEQFF; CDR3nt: TGTGCCAGCAGCCCGTCGGAGGAGGTTACCTACAATGAGCAGTTCTTC
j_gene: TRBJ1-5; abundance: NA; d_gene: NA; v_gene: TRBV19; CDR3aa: CASNTGNQPQHF; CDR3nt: TGTGCCAGTAATACGGGCAATCAGCCCCAGCATTTT
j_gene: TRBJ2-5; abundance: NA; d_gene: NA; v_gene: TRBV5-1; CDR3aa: CASSRGHETQYF; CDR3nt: TGCGCCAGCAGCCGGGGCCACGAGACCCAGTACTTC
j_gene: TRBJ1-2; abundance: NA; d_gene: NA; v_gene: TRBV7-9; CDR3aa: CASSSTTRANYGYTF; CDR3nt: TGTGCCAGCAGCTCCACAACCAGGGCTAACTATGGCTACACCTTC
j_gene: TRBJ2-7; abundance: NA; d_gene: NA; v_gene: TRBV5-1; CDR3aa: CASSFAKGPYEQYF; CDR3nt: TGCGCCAGCAGCTTCGCCAAGGGACCTTACGAGCAGTACTTC
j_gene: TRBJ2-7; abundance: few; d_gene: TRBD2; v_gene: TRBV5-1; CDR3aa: CASSHLRASGDEQYF; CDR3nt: TGCGCCAGCAGCCACCTCCGGGCTAGCGGAGACGAGCAGTACTTC
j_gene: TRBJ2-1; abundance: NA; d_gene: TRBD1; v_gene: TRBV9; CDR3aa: CASSVGSDRSYNEQFF; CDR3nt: TGTGCCAGCAGCGTAGGATCGGACAGGTCCTACAATGAGCAGTTCTTC
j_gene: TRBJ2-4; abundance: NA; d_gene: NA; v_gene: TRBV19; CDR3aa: CASSISRLAKNIQYF; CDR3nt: TGTGCCAGTAGTATAAGCAGGCTAGCCAAAAACATTCAGTACTTC
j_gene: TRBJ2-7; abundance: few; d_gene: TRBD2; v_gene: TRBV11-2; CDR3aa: CASSLSRDYAYEQYF; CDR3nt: TGTGCCAGCAGCTTATCACGGGACTATGCCTACGAGCAGTACTTC
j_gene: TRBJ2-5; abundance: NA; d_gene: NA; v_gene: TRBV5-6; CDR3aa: CASSFEETQYF; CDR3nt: TGTGCCAGCAGCTTCGAAGAGACCCAGTACTTC
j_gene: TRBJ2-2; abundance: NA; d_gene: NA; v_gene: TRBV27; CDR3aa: CASKRTSRGNGELFF; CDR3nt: TGTGCCAGCAAAAGAACGAGTCGGGGGAACGGGGAGCTGTTTTTT
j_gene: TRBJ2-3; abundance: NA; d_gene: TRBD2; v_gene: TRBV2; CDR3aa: CASSDASGSTDTQYF; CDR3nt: TGTGCCAGCAGTGATGCCAGCGGGAGTACAGATACGCAGTATTTT
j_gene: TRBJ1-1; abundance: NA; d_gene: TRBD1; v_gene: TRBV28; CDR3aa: CASSFSGGGNTEAFF; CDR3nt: TGTGCCAGCAGTTTTTCAGGGGGGGGGAACACTGAAGCTTTCTTT
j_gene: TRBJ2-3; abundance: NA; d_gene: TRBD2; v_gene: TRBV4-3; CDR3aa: CASSQDGGIAVEATDTQYF; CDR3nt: TGCGCCAGCAGCCAAGACGGGGGGATAGCGGTAGAAGCCACAGATACGCAGTATTTT
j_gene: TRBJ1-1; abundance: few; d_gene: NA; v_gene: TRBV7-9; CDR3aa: CASSSGTSTEAFF; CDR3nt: TGTGCCAGCAGCTCCGGGACAAGCACTGAAGCTTTCTTT
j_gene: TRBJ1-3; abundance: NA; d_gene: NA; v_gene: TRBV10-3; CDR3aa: CAISISGNTIYF; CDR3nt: TGTGCCATCAGCATCTCTGGAAACACCATATATTTT
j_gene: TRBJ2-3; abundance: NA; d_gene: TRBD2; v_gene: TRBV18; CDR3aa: CASSLRTSGYSTDTQYF; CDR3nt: TGTGCCAGCTCACTTAGGACTAGCGGATACAGCACAGATACGCAGTATTTT
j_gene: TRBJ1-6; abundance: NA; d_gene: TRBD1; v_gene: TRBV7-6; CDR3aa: CASSLGGTGYSPLHF; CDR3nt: TGTGCCAGCAGCTTAGGAGGGACAGGGTATTCACCCCTCCACTTT
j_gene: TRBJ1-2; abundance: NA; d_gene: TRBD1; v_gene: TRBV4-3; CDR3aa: CASSLRTGSLFRGYTF; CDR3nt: TGCGCCAGCAGCCTTAGGACAGGGTCCCTTTTTCGGGGCTACACCTTC
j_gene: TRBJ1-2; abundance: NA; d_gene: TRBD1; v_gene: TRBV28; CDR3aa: CASRGFFVGQGGKNYGYTF; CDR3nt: TGTGCCAGCCGCGGTTTTTTCGTGGGACAGGGAGGAAAGAACTATGGCTACACCTTC
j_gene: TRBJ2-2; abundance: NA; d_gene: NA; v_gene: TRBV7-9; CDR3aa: CASSSLYQGYGELFF; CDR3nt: TGTGCCAGCAGCTCATTATATCAGGGTTACGGGGAGCTGTTTTTT
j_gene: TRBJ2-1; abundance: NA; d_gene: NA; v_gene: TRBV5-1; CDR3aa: CASSSDPAADEQFF; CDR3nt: TGCGCCAGCAGCTCGGATCCGGCGGCTGATGAGCAGTTCTTC
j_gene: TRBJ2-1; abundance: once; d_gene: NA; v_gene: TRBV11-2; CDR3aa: CASTKIVGYNEQFF; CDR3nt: TGTGCCAGCACCAAAATAGTCGGGTACAATGAGCAGTTCTTC
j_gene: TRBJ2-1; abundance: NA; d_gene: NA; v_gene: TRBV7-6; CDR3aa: CASSLWSSGVGLVEQFF; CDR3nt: TGTGCCAGCAGCTTATGGTCTTCGGGGGTGGGGTTGGTTGAGCAGTTCTTC
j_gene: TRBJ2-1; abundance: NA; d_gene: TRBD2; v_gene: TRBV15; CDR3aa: CATSPGLAGGLQQFF; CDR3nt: TGTGCCACCAGCCCGGGACTAGCGGGAGGGCTCCAGCAGTTCTTC
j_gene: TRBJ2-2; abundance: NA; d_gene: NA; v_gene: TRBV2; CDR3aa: CASRLTFRGDTGELFF; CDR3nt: TGTGCCAGCAGGTTGACTTTTCGCGGCGACACCGGGGAGCTGTTTTTT
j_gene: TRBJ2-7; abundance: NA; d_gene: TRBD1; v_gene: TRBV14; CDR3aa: CASSQERGQGHEQYF; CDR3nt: TGTGCCAGCAGCCAAGAGAGGGGACAGGGTCACGAGCAGTACTTC